This TCR beta chain originates from a study of T cell responses to AZD1222 COVID-19 vaccine. Germline V gene lookup returns CDR1 MNHEY and CDR2 SVGAGI. This CDR3 comprises 14 residues. V trimming: 1 base; J trimming: 8 bases; junction bases outside the gene matches: 7. Study-wide results and limits: Of spike-specific TCRs, nearly half reportedly target regions left unmutated in variants.

TCRdb's copy holds only in-frame clones and misses some; the assay was immunoSEQ multiplex PCR. The table includes around 59,000 clones, roughly 89% detected once. As regards this clone: Its specificity is not known.

Sequenced here: peripheral blood, sampled 28 days after the second AZD1222 dose. This TCR was recovered from an adult who received the AZD1222 COVID-19 vaccine. This chain uses TRBV6-5 with TRBJ1-2; 7 bases are a match to TRBD1. The CDR3 DNA reads as TGTGCCAGCAGTTACTATACAGGGGTAGGGGGCTACACCTTC. Protein: CASSYYTGVGGYTF.